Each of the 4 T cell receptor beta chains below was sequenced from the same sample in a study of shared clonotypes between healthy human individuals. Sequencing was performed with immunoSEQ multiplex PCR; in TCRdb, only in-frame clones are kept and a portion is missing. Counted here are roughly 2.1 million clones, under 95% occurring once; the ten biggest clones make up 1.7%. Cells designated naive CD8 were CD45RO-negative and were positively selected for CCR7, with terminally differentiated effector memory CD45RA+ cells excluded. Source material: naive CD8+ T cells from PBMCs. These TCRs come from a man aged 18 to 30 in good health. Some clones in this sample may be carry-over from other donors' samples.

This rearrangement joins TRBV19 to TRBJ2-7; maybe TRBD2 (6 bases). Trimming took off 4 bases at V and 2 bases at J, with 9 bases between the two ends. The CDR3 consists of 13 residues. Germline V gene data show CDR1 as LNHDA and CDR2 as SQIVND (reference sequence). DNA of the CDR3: TGTGCCAGTAGTAACGGGGGTCCCTACGAGCAGTACTTC. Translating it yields CASSNGGPYEQYF.

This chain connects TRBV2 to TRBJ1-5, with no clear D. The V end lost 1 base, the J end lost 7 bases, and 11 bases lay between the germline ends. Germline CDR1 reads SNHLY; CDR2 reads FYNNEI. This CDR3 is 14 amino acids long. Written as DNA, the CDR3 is TGTGCCAGCAGTGAAGGGGTAGGGCTGCAGCCCCAGCATTTT. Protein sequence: CASSEGVGLQPQHF.

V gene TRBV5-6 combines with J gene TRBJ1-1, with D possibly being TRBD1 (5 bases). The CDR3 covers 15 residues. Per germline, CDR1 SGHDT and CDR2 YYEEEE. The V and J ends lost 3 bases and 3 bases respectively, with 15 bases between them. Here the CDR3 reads CASSSGREGYTEAFF. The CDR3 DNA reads TGTGCCAGCAGCTCGGGTCGTGAGGGGTACACTGAAGCTTTCTTT.

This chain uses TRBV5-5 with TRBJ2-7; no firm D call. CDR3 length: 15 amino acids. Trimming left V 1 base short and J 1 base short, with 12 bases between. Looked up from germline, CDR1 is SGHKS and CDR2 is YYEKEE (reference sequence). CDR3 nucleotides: TGTGCCAGCAGCTTGCGGCAGACCCTTTCCTACGAGCAGTACTTC. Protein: CASSLRQTLSYEQYF.